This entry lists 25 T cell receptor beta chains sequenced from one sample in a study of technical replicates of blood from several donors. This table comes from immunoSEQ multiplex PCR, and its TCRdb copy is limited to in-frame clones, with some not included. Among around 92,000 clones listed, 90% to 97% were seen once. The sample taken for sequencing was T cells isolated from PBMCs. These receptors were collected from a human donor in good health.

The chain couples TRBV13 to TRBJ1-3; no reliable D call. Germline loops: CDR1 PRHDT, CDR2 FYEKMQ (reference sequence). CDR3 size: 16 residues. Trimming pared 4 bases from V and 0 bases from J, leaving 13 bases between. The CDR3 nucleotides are TGTGCCAGCAGCTCGCCCGGTCGGGGCTCTGGAAACACCATATATTTT. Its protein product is CASSSPGRGSGNTIYF.

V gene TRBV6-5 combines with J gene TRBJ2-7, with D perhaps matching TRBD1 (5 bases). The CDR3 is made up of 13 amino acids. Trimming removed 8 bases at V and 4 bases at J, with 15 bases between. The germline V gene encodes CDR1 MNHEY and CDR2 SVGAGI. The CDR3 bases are TGTGCCAGCGACAGTCATCGACTTTACGAGCAGTACTTC. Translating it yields CASDSHRLYEQYF.

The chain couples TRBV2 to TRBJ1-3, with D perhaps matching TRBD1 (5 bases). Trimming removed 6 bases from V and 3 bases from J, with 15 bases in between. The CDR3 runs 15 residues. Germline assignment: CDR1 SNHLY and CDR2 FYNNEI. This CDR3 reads CASSAGNLGGNTIYF. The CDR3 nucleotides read TGTGCCAGCAGCGCAGGGAATTTGGGTGGAAACACCATATATTTT. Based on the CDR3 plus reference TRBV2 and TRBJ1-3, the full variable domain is EPEVTQTPSHQVTQMGQEVILRCVPISNHLYFYWYRQILGQKVEFLVSFYNNEISEKSEIFDDQFSVERPDGSNFTLKIRSTKLEDSAMYFCASSAGNLGGNTIYFGEGSWLTVV.

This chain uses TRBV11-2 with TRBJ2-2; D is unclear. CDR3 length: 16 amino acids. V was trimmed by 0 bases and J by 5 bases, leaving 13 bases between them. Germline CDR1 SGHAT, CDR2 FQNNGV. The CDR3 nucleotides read TGTGCCAGCAGCTTAGACGTTGGTAGCATTACCGGGGAGCTGTTTTTT. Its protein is CASSLDVGSITGELFF.

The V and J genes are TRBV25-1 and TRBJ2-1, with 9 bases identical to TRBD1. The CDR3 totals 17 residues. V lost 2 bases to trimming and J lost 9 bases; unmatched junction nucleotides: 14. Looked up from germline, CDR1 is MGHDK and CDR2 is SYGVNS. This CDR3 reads CASSEGPGQGLSFEQFF. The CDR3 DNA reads TGTGCCAGCAGTGAAGGGCCGGGACAGGGTTTAAGTTTTGAGCAGTTCTTC.

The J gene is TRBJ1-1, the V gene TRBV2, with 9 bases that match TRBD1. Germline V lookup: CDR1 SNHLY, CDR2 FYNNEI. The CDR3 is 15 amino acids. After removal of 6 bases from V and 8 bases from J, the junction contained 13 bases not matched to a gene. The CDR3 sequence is CASRDGQGMKPEAFF. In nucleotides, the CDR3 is TGTGCCAGCAGGGATGGACAGGGGATGAAGCCCGAAGCTTTCTTT.

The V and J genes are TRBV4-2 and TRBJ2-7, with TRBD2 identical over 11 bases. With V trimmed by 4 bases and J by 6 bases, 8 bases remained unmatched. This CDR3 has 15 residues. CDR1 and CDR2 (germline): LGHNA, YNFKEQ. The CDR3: CASSRVLAGEGEQYF. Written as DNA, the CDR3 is TGTGCCAGCAGCCGAGTACTAGCGGGAGAGGGCGAGCAGTACTTC.

The CDR3 reads CASSQAMAGGYTF. The CDR3 region has the DNA TGTGCCAGCAGCCAAGCAATGGCGGGGGGCTACACCTTC. The chain has TRBV14 and TRBJ1-2; no clear D. Looked up from germline, CDR1 is SGHDN and CDR2 is FVKESK. Between the trimmed V and J ends, which lost 1 base and 8 bases, there was a span of 11 bases. The CDR3 runs 13 residues.

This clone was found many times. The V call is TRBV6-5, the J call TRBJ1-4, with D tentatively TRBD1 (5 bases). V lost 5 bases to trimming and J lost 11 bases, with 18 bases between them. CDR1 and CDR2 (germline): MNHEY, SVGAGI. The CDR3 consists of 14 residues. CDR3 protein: CASSKQEGLLKLFF. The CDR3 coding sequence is TGTGCCAGCAGTAAACAGGAGGGGCTTTTGAAACTGTTTTTT.

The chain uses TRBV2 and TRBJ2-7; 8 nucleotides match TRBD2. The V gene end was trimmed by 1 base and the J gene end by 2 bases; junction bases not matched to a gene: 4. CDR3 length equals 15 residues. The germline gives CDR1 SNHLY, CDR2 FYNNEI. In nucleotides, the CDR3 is TGTGCCAGCAGTGAAGGTAGCGGGATAACCTACGAGCAGTACTTC. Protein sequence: CASSEGSGITYEQYF.

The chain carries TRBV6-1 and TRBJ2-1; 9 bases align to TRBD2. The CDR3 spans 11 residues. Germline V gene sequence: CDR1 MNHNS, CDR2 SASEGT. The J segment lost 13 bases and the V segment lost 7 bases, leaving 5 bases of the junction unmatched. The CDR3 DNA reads TGTGCCAGCATTGGGACTAGCAGCCAGTTCTTC. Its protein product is CASIGTSSQFF.

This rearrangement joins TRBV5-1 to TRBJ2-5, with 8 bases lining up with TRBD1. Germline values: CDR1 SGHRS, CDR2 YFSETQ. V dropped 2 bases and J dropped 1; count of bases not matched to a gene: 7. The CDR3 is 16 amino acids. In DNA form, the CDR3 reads TGCGCCAGCAGCTTAGGGACAGGAGTGGCCCAAGAGACCCAGTACTTC. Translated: CASSLGTGVAQETQYF. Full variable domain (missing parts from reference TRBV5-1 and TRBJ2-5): KAGVTQTPRYLIKTRGQQVTLSCSPISGHRSVSWYQQTPGQGLQFLFEYFSETQRNKGNFPGRFSGRQFSNSRSEMNVSTLELGDSALYLCASSLGTGVAQETQYFGPGTRLLVL.

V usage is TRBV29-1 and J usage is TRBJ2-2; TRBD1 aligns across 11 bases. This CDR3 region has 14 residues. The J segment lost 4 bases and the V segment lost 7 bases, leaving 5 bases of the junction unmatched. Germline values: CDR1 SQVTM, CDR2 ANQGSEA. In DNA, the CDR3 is TGCAGCGCGGGTGGGACAGGGGGCACCGGGGAGCTGTTTTTT. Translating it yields CSAGGTGGTGELFF.

CDR3: CASSPFGEMGEQYF. Here the CDR3 DNA reads TGTGCCAGCTCACCATTCGGGGAGATGGGCGAGCAGTACTTC. V gene TRBV18 combines with J gene TRBJ2-7; a weak D match, TRBD2 (5 bases). Deletions cut 2 bases from V and 6 bases from J, with 14 bases between. The CDR3 runs to 14 residues. Germline V gene data show CDR1 as KGHSH and CDR2 as LQKENI.

In DNA, the CDR3 is TGCGCCAGCAGCTTGACGCTTCGCGTGGACAATGAGCAGTTCTTC. Translation gives CASSLTLRVDNEQFF. The chain links TRBV5-1 to TRBJ2-1; D is unresolved. The CDR3 totals 15 residues. Trimming took off 1 base at V and 5 bases at J, with 13 bases between the two ends. Germline values: CDR1 SGHRS, CDR2 YFSETQ.

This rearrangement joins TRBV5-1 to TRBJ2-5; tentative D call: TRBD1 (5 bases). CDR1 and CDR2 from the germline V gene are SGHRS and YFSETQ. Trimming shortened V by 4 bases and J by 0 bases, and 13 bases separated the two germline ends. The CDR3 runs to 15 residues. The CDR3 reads CASSPTDRDQETQYF. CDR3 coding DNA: TGCGCCAGCAGCCCAACTGACAGAGACCAAGAGACCCAGTACTTC.

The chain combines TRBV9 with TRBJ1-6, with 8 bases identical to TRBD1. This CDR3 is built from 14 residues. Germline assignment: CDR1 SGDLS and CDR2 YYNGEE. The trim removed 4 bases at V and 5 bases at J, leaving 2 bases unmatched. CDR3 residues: CASSLGQDNSPLHF. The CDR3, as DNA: TGTGCCAGCAGCCTGGGACAGGATAATTCACCCCTCCACTTT.

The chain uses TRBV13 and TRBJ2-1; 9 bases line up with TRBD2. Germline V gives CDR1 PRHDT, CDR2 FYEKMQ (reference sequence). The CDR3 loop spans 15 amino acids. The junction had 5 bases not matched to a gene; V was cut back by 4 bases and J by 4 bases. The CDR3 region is CASSYAGGAYNEQFF. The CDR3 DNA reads TGTGCCAGCAGCTATGCGGGAGGGGCTTACAATGAGCAGTTCTTC.

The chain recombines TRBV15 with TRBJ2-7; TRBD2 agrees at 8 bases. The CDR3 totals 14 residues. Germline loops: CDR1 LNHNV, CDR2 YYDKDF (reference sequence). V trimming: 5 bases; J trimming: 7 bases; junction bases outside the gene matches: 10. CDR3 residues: CATSPGGDVREQYF. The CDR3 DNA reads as TGTGCCACCAGCCCGGGGGGGGACGTGCGGGAGCAGTACTTC.

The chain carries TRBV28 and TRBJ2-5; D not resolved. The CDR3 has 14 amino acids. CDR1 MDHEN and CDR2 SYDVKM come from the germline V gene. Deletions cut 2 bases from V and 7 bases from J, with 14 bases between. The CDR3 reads CASSLGPTRRTQYF. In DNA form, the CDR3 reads TGTGCCAGCAGTTTAGGCCCAACCAGGCGGACCCAGTACTTC.

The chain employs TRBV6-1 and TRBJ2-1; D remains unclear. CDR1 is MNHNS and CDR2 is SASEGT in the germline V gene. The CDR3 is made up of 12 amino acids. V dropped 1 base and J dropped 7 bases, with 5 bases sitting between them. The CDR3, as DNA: TGTGCCAGCAGTGAAGGTCTTAATGAGCAGTTCTTC. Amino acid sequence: CASSEGLNEQFF.

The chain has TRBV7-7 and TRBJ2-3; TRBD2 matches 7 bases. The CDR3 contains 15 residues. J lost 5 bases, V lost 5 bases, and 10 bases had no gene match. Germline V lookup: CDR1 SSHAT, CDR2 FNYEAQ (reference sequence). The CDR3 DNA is TGTGCCAGCAGCCTTAGCGGGTTCAGCGGAGATACGCAGTATTTT. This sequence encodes CASSLSGFSGDTQYF.

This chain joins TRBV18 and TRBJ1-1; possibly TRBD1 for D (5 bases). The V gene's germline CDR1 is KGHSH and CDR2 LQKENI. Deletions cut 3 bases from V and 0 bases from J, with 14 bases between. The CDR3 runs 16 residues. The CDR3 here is CASSPTWGEMNTEAFF. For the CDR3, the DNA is TGTGCCAGCTCACCGACGTGGGGGGAGATGAACACTGAAGCTTTCTTT.

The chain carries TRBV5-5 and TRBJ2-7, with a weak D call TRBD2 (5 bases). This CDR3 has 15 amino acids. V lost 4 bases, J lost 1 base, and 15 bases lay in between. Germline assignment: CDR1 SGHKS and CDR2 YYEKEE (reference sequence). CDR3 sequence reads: CASSPEGLGSYEQYF. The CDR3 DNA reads TGTGCCAGCAGCCCTGAGGGTTTGGGTTCCTACGAGCAGTACTTC. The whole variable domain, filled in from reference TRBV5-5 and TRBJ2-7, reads DAGVTQSPTHLIKTRGQQVTLRCSPISGHKSVSWYQQVLGQGPQFIFQYYEKEERGRGNFPDRFSARQFPNYSSELNVNALLLGDSALYLCASSPEGLGSYEQYFGPGTRLTVT.

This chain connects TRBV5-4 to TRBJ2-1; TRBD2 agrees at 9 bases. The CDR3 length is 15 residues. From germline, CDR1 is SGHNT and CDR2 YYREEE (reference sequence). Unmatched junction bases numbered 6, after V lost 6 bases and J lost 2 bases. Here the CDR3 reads CASTSGTSPYNEQFF. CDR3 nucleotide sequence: TGTGCCAGCACCTCCGGGACTAGCCCCTACAATGAGCAGTTCTTC.